The 15 T cell receptor beta chains below all came from one sample that was sequenced in a study of blood T cells in healthy people across ages. Sample-barcoded 5' priming and a J-beta primer mix drove a second PCR of roughly 6 to 12 cycles. TCRdb reprocessed the 5' RACE reads via MiXCR and lists one record per CDR3 protein. The repertoire holds 800,000 to 950,000 distinct CDR3 sequences, with about 29% as singletons. The sample also formed part of further work on T cells of mothers and their children.

Sequencing was performed on blood. These receptors all stem from a woman between 35 and 50 years old in good health.

This clonotype has ten or more counts. The rearrangement uses TRBV29-1 and TRBJ1-1, with D possibly matching TRBD1 (5 bases). CDR1 is SQVTM and CDR2 is ANQGSEA in the germline V gene. The CDR3 sequence is 13 residues long. Trimming left V 6 bases short and J 4 bases short, with 15 bases between. The CDR3 nucleotides are TGCAGCGTGGCCCGGGACCCCTCCACTGAAGCTTTCTTT. Residues: CSVARDPSTEAFF.

This clonotype was observed once. The chain couples TRBV7-2 to TRBJ2-7; 7 nucleotides align to TRBD1. Judging by the DNA end, TRBJ2-4 fits better; the J call may be wrong. Germline CDR1 reads SGHTA; CDR2 reads FQGNSA. The CDR3 totals 14 residues. The CDR3 reads CATGTELLKNIQYF. The DNA for the CDR3 is TGTGCCACCGGGACAGAGCTCTTGAAAAACATTCAGTACTTC.

V and J are TRBV2 and TRBJ1-2, with 9 nucleotides matching TRBD1. Per the germline V gene, CDR1 is SNHLY and CDR2 is FYNNEI. The CDR3 runs 15 residues. V lost 3 bases to trimming and J lost 3 bases; unmatched junction nucleotides: 5. In DNA form, the CDR3 reads TGTGCCAGCAGTGACCCACAGGGGGCATACTATGGCTACACCTTC. This translates into CASSDPQGAYYGYTF.

Turning to this clonotype: One junction end disagrees with the germline gene, perhaps due to a read error. The V gene is TRBV4-2, the J gene TRBJ2-3; 10 bases are shared with TRBD2. CDR1 LGHNA and CDR2 YNFKEQ come from the germline V gene. This CDR3 region has 16 residues. The CDR3 reads CTSSSELAGRTDTQYF. The DNA of the CDR3 is TGTACCAGCAGCTCGGAACTAGCGGGGCGCACAGATACGCAGTATTTT.

On this clonotype: This may be a read error, as it is one base from a much larger clone. This chain links TRBV27 with TRBJ2-7; 9 nucleotides agree with TRBD1. This CDR3 region has 14 residues. Looked up from germline, CDR1 is MNHEY and CDR2 is SMNVEV (reference sequence). The CDR3 DNA sequence: TGTGCCGGCAGTCCGACGACAGGGGGCTACGAGCAGTACTTC. Residues: CAGSPTTGGYEQYF.

The chain is built from TRBV20-1 and TRBJ1-4; 10 bases are a match to TRBD1. Germline trimming cut 2 bases from V and 4 bases from J; bases unmatched to any gene: 16. The length of the CDR3 is 19 residues. Germline assignment: CDR1 DFQATT and CDR2 SNEGSKA (reference sequence). This CDR3 reads CSARSGQGRFRLHNEKLFF. The CDR3 DNA sequence: TGCAGTGCTAGATCGGGACAGGGGCGATTTCGGCTCCATAATGAAAAACTGTTTTTT.

Of note for this clonotype: A read error may explain this, as a much larger clone is one base away. The J gene is TRBJ2-1, the V gene TRBV7-9, with a weak D call TRBD2 (5 bases). Germline CDR1 SEHNR, CDR2 FQNEAQ (reference sequence). The length of the CDR3 is 14 residues. CDR3 in amino acids: CTSSLALGQFEQFF. CDR3 in DNA: TGTACCAGCAGCTTAGCGCTCGGGCAGTTTGAGCAGTTCTTC.

In nucleotides, the CDR3 is TGCAGTGCCATCCGAGGCGGGGGGGCCCTAAGCACAGATACGCAGTATTTT. Translation: CSAIRGGGALSTDTQYF. V and J are TRBV20-1 and TRBJ2-3; 9 bases map to TRBD2. Trimming took 6 bases from V and 0 from J; bases not matched to a gene: 13. The CDR3 loop spans 17 amino acids. Germline V lookup: CDR1 DFQATT, CDR2 SNEGSKA (reference sequence).

At least ten counts were recorded for this clonotype. V usage is TRBV20-1 and J usage is TRBJ2-7; D gene ambiguous. Between the trimmed V and J ends, which lost 6 bases and 3 bases, there was a span of 12 bases. This CDR3 spans 12 amino acids. Germline V CDR1 and CDR2: DFQATT, SNEGSKA (reference sequence). The CDR3 DNA is TGCAGTGCACCTACTGGGGACTACGAGCAGTACTTC. Translating gives CSAPTGDYEQYF.

This clonotype has a count of ten or more. The rearrangement joins TRBV7-3 to TRBJ2-1; 15 positions match TRBD2. The CDR3 consists of 17 residues. V lost 0 bases and J lost 9; bases outside the gene matches: 6. CDR1 and CDR2 from the germline V gene are SGHTA and FQGTGA. As DNA, the CDR3 is TGTGCCAGCAGCTTAACTGGACTAGCGGGGGGGCTTGCTGAGCAGTTCTTC. This sequence encodes CASSLTGLAGGLAEQFF.

This clonotype was seen a handful of times. The chain employs TRBV5-1 and TRBJ1-4; 10 nucleotides match TRBD1. With 4 bases clipped from V and 6 bases from J, the junction kept 3 bases outside the gene matches. The CDR3 has 14 amino acids. CDR1 and CDR2 from the germline V gene are SGHRS and YFSETQ. The CDR3 spells CASSVGTGDEKLFF. The CDR3 coding sequence is TGCGCCAGCAGCGTCGGGACAGGGGATGAAAAACTGTTTTTT.

The rearrangement links TRBV12-3 or TRBV12-4 to TRBJ2-1, with D maybe TRBD2 (6 bases). There are 12 residues in the CDR3. V was shortened by 7 bases and J by 9 bases, with 13 bases between the two germline ends. CDR3 nucleotides: TGTGCCAGCACCCGGACTACACTTGAGCAGTTCTTC. Translation gives CASTRTTLEQFF.

This clonotype was seen a few times. The chain has TRBV7-9 and TRBJ1-2; no definite D call. The CDR3 covers 14 residues. V lost 7 bases and J 5 bases, leaving 17 bases between the germline ends. Looked up from germline, CDR1 is SEHNR and CDR2 is FQNEAQ (reference sequence). This CDR3 reads CASTGRTGGYGYTF. Written as DNA, the CDR3 is TGTGCCAGCACCGGGAGGACGGGAGGATATGGCTACACCTTC.

This clonotype was seen a handful of times. The chain is built from TRBV6-5 and TRBJ2-5; 7 positions agree with TRBD1. This CDR3 has 15 residues. Germline V gene data show CDR1 as MNHEY and CDR2 as SVGAGI. Trimming removed 5 bases from V and 5 bases from J; junction bases left unmatched: 11. This CDR3 is CASSKTGLRTETQYF. In DNA, the CDR3 is TGTGCCAGCAGTAAGACAGGGCTCCGGACGGAGACCCAGTACTTC.

This clonotype came up a few times. The chain carries TRBV28 and TRBJ2-3; D tentatively reads TRBD1 or TRBD2 (6 bases each). The CDR3 is 14 amino acids. CDR1 is MDHEN, CDR2 SYDVKM, per germline. V gave up 6 bases and J gave up 7 bases, with 17 bases separating them. CDR3 amino acids: CASSPLGGRHTQYF. CDR3 bases: TGTGCCAGCAGCCCCCTAGGGGGGAGGCATACGCAGTATTTT.